The source of this TCR beta chain is a study of siplizumab effects on memory and regulatory T cells (dated by TCRdb to the late 2010s). Study-wide context: The effect of the anti-CD2 antibody siplizumab on alloreactive T-cell subsets was examined in allogeneic mixed lymphocyte reactions constructed from human PBMCs.

The junction carries 2 bases between V and J, which are trimmed by 1 base and 4 bases respectively. Reading the germline V gene gives CDR1 SGHRS and CDR2 YFSETQ. The CDR3 numbers 11 residues from cysteine through phenylalanine. Only the CDR3 DNA is retained, 33 bases long and in frame from the first base. Receptor libraries were prepared by the immunoSEQ multiplex PCR assay. About 10^5 TCR templates per sample were assayed by the deep sequencing platform. Genomic DNA extracted from sorted T cells was used for TCRbeta CDR3 sequencing. Processing in the source paper ran as follows. Clonal analysis of TCRbeta CDR3 data was done in the R programming language. Comparing unstimulated samples against CFSE-low samples taken after the reaction was how alloreactive CD4+ and CD8+ clones were defined. By matching sequences to the repertoires of sorted unstimulated Treg and non-Treg cells, each alloreactive CD4+ clone was assigned a regulatory or non-regulatory origin. TCRdb limited this immuneACCESS table to in-frame rearrangements with V and J called. A share of clones is missing; checked studies link under half to unresolved V genes, and the rest is unexplained. For V, J and clone size, that table is used; D and trimming come from the DNA. Recorded for this sample are approximately 100,000 clones; roughly 94% of them occurred a single time. The leading ten clones occupy under 0.65% of the sample.

Study-level results and caveats: Whether proliferating Tregs from siplizumab cultures were suppressive was not functionally confirmed. The cumulative frequency of alloreactive sequences that could be traced back to unstimulated CD4+ memory T cells was significantly reduced by siplizumab. Because sequences at frequencies below about 10^-5 were poorly captured, only a minor fraction of alloreactive clones could be mapped back to unstimulated subsets. Greater diversity appeared to be present in unstimulated naive T cells than in memory T cells, and a substantial contribution to the alloresponse seemed to be made by naive cells. Roughly 75-97% of proliferating CD4+ or CD8+ clones could not be assigned a naive or memory phenotype. Among mappable alloreactive CD4+ clones, the Treg-derived fraction averaged approximately 66% with siplizumab versus around 25% in control reactions.

A note on this clone: Its antigen has not been determined. There are no base qualities to consult, and no much larger clone falls within one base. In the same sample, other DNA sequences code for this CDR3.

TCRbeta CDR3 sequencing was performed on sorted unstimulated T cells and on proliferating T cells recovered from mixed lymphocyte reactions. Fresh whole blood from around 11 HLA-typed healthy donors was used to isolate PBMCs. To map where alloreactive clones came from, CD4+ regulatory T cells in the unstimulated state were FACS-sorted. This TCR derives from a human donor in good health. The chain is assembled from TRBV5-1 and TRBJ2-5; the D gene is unclear. What was sequenced was Tregs sorted from blood. The bases are TGCGCCAGCAGCTTGTTAGAGACCCAGTACTTC. Its protein reads: CASSLLETQYF.